This T cell receptor (beta chain) was recovered during a study of shared clonotypes between healthy human individuals. CDR1 is MDHEN and CDR2 is SYDVKM in the germline V gene. After removal of 6 bases from V and 5 bases from J, the junction contained 13 bases not matched to a gene. The CDR3 is made up of 16 amino acids. This clone came up once. The table came from immunoSEQ multiplex PCR; TCRdb's copy has only in-frame clones and leaves some out. The sample records 2 million to 2.5 million clones, over 90% being singletons. Sample: naive CD4+ T cells from PBMCs. The subset here: CD45RA+ positively selected. The chain carries TRBV28 and TRBJ2-5, with 9 bases lining up with TRBD2. This sequence originates from a man aged 18 to 30 in good health. Some clones in this sample may be carry-over from other donors' samples. The CDR3 here is CASRLKKASGVETQYF. The CDR3 DNA sequence: TGTGCCAGCAGGTTAAAGAAAGCTAGCGGGGTGGAGACCCAGTACTTC.